The 2 T cell receptor beta chains below come from one sample, sequenced in a study of T cell clonality in common variable immunodeficiency. Data came from immunoSEQ multiplex PCR; TCRdb stores just in-frame clones and leaves some out. This sample has some 52,000 clones and no singletons, with approximately 3.6% in the ten largest. Specimen: peripheral blood mononuclear cells. The origin of the receptors is a person aged 18 to 75 in good health.

This clone was recorded many times. The read is 3 residues too short to cover the CDR3 end, so that end is filled in from the germline J gene. The chain has TRBV6-2 or TRBV6-3 and TRBJ2-7, with TRBD1 matching over 8 bases. CDR3 length: 14 amino acids. After removal of 10 bases from V and 5 bases from J, the junction contained 13 bases not matched to a gene. CDR1 and CDR2 from the germline V gene are MNHEY and SVGEGT. The chain's CDR3 is CATEAAGGKNEQYF. The DNA read from the CDR3 is TGTGCCACAGAGGCGGCAGGGGGCAAAAACGAG.

By share, this clone counts as medium-sized. Read coverage stops 3 residues before the CDR3 terminus; the germline J gene supplies the remainder. The chain joins TRBV4-2 to TRBJ2-1; 12 positions agree with TRBD1. There are 20 residues in the CDR3. Trimming removed 4 bases from V and 2 bases from J; junction bases left unmatched: 15. Germline V gives CDR1 LGHNA, CDR2 YNFKEQ. The sequenced part of the CDR3 DNA is TGTGCCAGCAGCCCACGTCGGGACAGGGGGCGCCGGGGAACCTACAATGAG. Its translation is CASSPRRDRGRRGTYNE. The CDR3 in full is CASSPRRDRGRRGTYNEQFF.